The clone carrying this T cell receptor (beta chain) was seen only a few times. The data stem from a study of CD8 T cells in ankylosing spondylitis. Quantitative 5'-RACE with molecular barcodes produced the TCR beta libraries. TCRdb re-called the 5' RACE reads with MiXCR, one entry per CDR3 protein. This sample has approximately 250,000 distinct CDR3 sequences, with roughly a quarter found just once. This TCR derives from a male donor with ankylosing spondylitis or in good health (not recorded which). Sequencing input: blood, either unsorted or a sorted T cell fraction (not recorded which).

CDR3 residues: CASSYSWVPGELFF. The DNA for the CDR3 is TGTGCCAGCAGTTACTCTTGGGTTCCCGGGGAGCTGTTTTTT. The V and J genes are TRBV6-5 and TRBJ2-2; unclear D gene. The CDR3 extends over 14 amino acids. Trimming cost V 0 bases and J 6 bases, with 8 bases left between them. Germline CDR1 MNHEY, CDR2 SVGAGI.